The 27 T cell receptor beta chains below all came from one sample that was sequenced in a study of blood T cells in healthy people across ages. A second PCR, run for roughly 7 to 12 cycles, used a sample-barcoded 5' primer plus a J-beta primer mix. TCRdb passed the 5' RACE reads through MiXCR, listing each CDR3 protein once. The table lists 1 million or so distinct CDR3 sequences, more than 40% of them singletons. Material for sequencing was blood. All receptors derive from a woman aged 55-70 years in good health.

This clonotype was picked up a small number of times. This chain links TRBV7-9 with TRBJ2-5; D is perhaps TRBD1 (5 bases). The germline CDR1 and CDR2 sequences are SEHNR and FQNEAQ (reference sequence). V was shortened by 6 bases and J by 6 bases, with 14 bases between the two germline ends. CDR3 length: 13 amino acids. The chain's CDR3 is CASSSQGWQTQYF. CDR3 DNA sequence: TGTGCCAGCAGTTCGCAGGGTTGGCAGACCCAGTACTTC.

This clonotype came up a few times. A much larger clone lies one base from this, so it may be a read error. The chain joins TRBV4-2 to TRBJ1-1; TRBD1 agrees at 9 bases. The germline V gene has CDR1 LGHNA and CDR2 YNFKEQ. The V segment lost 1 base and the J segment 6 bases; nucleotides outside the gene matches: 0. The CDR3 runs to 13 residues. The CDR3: CASSQGQGAEAFF. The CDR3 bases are TGTGCCAGCAGCCAAGGACAGGGGGCTGAAGCTTTCTTT.

The CDR3 loop is CASSESSGKKNIQYF. CDR3 coding DNA: TGCGCCAGCAGTGAATCTAGCGGGAAAAAAAACATTCAGTACTTC. The J gene is TRBJ2-4, the V gene TRBV10-1; 9 bases fit TRBD2. With 3 bases clipped from V and 4 bases from J, the junction kept 4 bases outside the gene matches. The CDR3 runs 15 residues. Germline values: CDR1 WNHNN, CDR2 SYGVQD (reference sequence).

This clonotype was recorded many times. The CDR3 DNA is TGTGCCAGCAGTTTTCGGGGGGGTGAGCAGTTCTTC. Protein: CASSFRGGEQFF. This sequence joins TRBV12-3 or TRBV12-4 and TRBJ2-1; TRBD2 matches at 8 bases. Losses at the gene ends were 3 bases for V and 9 bases for J; bases not matched to a gene: 1. CDR3 length: 12 amino acids.

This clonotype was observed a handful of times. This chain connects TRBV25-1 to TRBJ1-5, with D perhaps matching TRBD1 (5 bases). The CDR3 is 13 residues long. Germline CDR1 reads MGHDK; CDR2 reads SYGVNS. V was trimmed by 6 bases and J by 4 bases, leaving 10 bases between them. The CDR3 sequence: CASRAGTNQPQHF. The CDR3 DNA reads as TGTGCCAGCAGAGCAGGGACTAATCAGCCCCAGCATTTT.

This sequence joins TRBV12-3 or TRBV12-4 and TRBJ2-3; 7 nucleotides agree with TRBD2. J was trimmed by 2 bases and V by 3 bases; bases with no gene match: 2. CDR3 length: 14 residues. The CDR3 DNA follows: TGTGCCAGCAGTTTTGGGGGGGTCACAGATACGCAGTATTTT. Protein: CASSFGGVTDTQYF.

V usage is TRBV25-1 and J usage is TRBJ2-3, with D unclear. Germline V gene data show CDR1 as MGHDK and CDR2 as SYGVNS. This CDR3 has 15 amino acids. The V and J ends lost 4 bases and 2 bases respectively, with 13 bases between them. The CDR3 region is CASSAPMGNTDTQYF. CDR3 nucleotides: TGTGCCAGCAGTGCCCCTATGGGGAACACAGATACGCAGTATTTT.

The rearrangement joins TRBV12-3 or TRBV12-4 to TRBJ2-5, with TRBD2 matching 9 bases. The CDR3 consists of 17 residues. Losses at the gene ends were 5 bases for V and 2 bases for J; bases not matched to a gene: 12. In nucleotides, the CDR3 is TGTGCCAGCAGTCCAGAACCGGGACTAGCACCTCAAGAGACCCAGTACTTC. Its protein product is CASSPEPGLAPQETQYF.

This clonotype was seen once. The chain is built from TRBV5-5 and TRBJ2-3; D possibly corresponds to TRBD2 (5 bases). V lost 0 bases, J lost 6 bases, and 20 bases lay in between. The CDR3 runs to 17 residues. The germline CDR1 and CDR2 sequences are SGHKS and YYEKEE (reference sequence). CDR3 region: CASSLATTSQRSDTQYF. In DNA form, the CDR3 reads TGTGCCAGCAGCTTGGCTACCACTTCCCAGCGGTCCGATACGCAGTATTTT. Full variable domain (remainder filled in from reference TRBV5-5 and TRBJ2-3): DAGVTQSPTHLIKTRGQQVTLRCSPISGHKSVSWYQQVLGQGPQFIFQYYEKEERGRGNFPDRFSARQFPNYSSELNVNALLLGDSALYLCASSLATTSQRSDTQYFGPGTRLTVL.

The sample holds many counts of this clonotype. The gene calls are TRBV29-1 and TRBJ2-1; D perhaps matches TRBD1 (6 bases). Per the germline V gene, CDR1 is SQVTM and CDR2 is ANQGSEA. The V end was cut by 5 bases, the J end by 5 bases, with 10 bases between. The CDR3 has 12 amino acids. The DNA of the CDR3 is TGCAGCGTTTCAACAGGGAACAATGAGCAGTTCTTC. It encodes CSVSTGNNEQFF.

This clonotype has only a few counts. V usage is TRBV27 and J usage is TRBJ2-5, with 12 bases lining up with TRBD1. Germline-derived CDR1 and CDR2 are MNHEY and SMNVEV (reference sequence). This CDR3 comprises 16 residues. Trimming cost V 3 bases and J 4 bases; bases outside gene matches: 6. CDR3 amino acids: CASSLRDRGLGETQYF. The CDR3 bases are TGTGCCAGCAGTTTGCGGGACAGGGGGCTCGGAGAGACCCAGTACTTC.

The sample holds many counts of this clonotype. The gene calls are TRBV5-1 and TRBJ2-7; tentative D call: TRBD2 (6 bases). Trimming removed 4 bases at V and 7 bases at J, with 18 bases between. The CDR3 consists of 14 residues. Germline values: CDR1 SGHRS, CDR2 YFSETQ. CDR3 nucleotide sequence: TGCGCCAGCAGCGCGGGACTCACCTCGAAAGAGCAGTACTTC. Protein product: CASSAGLTSKEQYF.

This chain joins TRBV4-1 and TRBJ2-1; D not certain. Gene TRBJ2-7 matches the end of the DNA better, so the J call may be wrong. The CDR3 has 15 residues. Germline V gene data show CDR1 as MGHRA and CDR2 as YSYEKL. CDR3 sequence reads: CASSQVAQSYNEQYF. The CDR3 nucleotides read TGCGCCAGCAGCCAAGTCGCACAGTCCTACAATGAGCAGTACTTC.

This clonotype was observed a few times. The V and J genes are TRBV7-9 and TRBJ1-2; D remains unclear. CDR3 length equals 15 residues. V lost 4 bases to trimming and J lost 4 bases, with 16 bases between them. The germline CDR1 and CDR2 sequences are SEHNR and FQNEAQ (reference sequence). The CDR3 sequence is CASSSTRTVIYGYTF. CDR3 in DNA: TGTGCCAGCAGCTCTACGAGAACAGTTATCTATGGCTACACCTTC. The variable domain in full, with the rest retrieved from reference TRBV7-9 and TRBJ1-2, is DTGVSQNPRHKITKRGQNVTFRCDPISEHNRLYWYRQTLGQGPEFLTYFQNEAQLEKSRLLSDRFSAERPKGSFSTLEIQRTEQGDSAMYLCASSSTRTVIYGYTFGSGTRLTVV.

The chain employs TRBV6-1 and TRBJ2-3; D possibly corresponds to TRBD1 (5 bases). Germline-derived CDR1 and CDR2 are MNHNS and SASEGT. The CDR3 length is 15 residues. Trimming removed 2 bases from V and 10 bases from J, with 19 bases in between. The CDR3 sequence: CASSESFRDRASQYF. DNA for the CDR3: TGTGCCAGCAGTGAAAGTTTCAGGGATCGAGCATCGCAGTATTTT.

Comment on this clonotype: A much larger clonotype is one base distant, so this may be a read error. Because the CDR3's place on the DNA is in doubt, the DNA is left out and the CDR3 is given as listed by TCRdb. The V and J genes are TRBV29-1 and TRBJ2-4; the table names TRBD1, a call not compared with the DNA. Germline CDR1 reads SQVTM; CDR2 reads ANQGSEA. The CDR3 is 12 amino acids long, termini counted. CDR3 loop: CSVGGGANIRYF.

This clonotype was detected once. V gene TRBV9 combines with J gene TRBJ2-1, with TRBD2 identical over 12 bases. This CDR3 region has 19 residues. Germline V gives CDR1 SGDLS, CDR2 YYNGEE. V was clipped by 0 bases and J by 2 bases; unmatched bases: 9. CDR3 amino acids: CASSVGLAGALSAYNEQFF. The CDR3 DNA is TGTGCCAGCAGCGTAGGACTAGCGGGGGCCTTATCGGCCTACAATGAGCAGTTCTTC.

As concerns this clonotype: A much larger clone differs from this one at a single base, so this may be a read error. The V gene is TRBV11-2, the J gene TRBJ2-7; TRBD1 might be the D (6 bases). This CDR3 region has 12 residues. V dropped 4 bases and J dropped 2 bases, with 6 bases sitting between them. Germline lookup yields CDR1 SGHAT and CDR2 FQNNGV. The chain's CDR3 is CASSWDTYEQYF. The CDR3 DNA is TGTGCCAGCAGCTGGGACACCTACGAGCAGTACTTC.

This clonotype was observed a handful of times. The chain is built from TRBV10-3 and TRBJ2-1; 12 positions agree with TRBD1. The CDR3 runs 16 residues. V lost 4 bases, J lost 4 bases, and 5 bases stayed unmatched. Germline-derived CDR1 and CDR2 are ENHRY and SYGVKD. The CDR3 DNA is TGTGCCATCAGTGGCTCGGGACAGGGGGCTTACAATGAGCAGTTCTTC. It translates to CAISGSGQGAYNEQFF.

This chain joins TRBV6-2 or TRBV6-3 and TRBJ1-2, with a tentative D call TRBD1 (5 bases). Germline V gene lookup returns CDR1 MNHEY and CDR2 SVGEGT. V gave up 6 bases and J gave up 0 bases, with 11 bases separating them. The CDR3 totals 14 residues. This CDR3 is CASRPGTTNYGYTF. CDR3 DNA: TGTGCCAGCAGACCAGGGACGACTAACTATGGCTACACCTTC.

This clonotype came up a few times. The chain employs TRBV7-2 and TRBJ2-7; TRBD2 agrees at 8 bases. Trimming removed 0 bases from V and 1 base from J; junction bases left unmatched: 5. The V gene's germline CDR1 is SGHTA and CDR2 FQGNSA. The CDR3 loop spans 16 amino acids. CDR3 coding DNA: TGTGCCAGCAGCTTAGCGAGCACTAGCGGTTCCTACGAGCAGTACTTC. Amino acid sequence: CASSLASTSGSYEQYF.

CDR3 sequence: CASSDGTPNNSPLHF. CDR3 nucleotides: TGTGCCAGCAGTGACGGGACACCTAATAATTCACCCCTCCACTTT. The chain employs TRBV27 and TRBJ1-6; D is possibly TRBD1 (6 bases). V lost 5 bases to trimming and J lost 5 bases, with 13 bases between them. Germline V lookup: CDR1 MNHEY, CDR2 SMNVEV (reference sequence). This CDR3 has 15 residues.

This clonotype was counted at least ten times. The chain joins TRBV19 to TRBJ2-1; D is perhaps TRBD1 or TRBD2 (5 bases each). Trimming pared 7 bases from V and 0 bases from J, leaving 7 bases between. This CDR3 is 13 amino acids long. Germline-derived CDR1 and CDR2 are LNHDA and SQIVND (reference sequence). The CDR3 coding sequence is TGTGCCAGTAAGGGGAGCTCCTACAATGAGCAGTTCTTC. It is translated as CASKGSSYNEQFF.

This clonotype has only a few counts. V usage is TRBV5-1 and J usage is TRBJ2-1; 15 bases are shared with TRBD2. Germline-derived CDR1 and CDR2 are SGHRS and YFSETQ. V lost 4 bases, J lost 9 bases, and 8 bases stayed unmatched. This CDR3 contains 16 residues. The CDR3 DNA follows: TGCGCCAGCAGCCGGGGACTAGCGGGAGGTACGGGTGAGCAGTTCTTC. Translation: CASSRGLAGGTGEQFF.

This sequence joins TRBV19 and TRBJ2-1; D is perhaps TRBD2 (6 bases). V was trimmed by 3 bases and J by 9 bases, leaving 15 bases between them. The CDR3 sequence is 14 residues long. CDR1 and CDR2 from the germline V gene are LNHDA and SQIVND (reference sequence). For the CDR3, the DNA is TGTGCCAGTAGTATCGGTGGCGGGAATAGTGAGCAGTTCTTC. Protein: CASSIGGGNSEQFF.

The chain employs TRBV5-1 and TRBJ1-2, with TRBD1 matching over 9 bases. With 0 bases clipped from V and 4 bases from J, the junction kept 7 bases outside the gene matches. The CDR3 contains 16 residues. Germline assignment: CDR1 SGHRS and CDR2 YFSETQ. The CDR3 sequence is CASSLVGQGNPYGYTF. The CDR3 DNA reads TGCGCCAGCAGCTTGGTGGGACAGGGAAATCCCTATGGCTACACCTTC.

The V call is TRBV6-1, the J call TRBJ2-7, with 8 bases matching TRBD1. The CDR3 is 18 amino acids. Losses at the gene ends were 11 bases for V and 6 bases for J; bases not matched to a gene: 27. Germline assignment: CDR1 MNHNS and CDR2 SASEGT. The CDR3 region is CAGPDPSPAIFRGLEQYF. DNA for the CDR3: TGTGCCGGGCCCGACCCTTCCCCAGCAATTTTCAGGGGGCTCGAGCAGTACTTC.